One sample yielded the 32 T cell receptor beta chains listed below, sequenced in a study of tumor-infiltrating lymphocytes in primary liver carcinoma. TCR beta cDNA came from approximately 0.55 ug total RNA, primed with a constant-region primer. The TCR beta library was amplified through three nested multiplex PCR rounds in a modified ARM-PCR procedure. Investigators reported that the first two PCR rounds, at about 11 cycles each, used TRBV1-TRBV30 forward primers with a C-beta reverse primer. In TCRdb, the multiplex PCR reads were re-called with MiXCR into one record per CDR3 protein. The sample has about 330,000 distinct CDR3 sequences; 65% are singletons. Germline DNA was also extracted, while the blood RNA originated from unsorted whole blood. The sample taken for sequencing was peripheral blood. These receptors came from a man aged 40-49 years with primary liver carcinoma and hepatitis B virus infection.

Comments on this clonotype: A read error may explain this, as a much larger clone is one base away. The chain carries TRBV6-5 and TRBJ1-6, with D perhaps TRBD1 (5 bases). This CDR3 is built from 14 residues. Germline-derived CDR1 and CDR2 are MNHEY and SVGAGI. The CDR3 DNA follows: TGTGCCAACAGTACCGGGACTGAGAATTCACCCCTCCACTTT. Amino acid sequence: CANSTGTENSPLHF.

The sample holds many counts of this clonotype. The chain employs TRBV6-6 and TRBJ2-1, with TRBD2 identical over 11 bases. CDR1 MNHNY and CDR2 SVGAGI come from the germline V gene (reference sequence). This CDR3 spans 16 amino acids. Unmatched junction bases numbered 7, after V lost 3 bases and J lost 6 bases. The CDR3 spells CASSYSELAGVNEQFF. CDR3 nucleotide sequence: TGTGCCAGCAGTTATTCGGAACTAGCGGGAGTCAATGAGCAGTTCTTC.

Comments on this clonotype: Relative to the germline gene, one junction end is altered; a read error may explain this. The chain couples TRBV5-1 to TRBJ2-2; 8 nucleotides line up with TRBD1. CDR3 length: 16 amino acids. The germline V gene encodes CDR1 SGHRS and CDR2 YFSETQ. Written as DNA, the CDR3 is TGCGCCGGCAGCTTGGCTCCGACAGGGGAAACCGGGGAGCTGTTTTTT. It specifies CAGSLAPTGETGELFF.

The CDR3 bases are TGTGCCAGCTTCACAGGGGCGGAAGAGACCCAGTACTTC. Its translation: CASFTGAEETQYF. The chain carries TRBV28 and TRBJ2-5; 7 nucleotides agree with TRBD1. The CDR3 contains 13 residues. Germline V lookup: CDR1 MDHEN, CDR2 SYDVKM. V was clipped by 8 bases and J by 3 bases; unmatched bases: 6.

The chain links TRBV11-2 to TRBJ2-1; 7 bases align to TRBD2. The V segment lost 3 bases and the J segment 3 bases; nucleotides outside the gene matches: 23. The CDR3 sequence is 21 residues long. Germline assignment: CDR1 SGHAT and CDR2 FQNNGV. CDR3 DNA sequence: TGTGCCAGCAGCTTCAACCATGGGCTGGGGCGGGGGTGGTGGAACTACAATGAGCAGTTCTTC. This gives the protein CASSFNHGLGRGWWNYNEQFF.

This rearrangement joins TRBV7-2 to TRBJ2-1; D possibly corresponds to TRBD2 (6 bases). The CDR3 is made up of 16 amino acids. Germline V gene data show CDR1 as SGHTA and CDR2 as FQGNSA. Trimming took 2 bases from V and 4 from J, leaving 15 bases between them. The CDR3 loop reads CASSLSAGSGYNEQFF. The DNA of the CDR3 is TGTGCCAGCAGCTTATCTGCGGGGTCGGGATACAATGAGCAGTTCTTC.

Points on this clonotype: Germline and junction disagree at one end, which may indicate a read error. CDR3 sequence reads: CVISGLAGPTGKLFF. The DNA of the CDR3 is TGTGTCATCAGTGGACTAGCGGGACCCACCGGGAAGCTGTTTTTT. The chain joins TRBV10-3 to TRBJ2-2; TRBD2 matches 12 bases. This CDR3 region has 15 residues. The V gene's germline CDR1 is ENHRY and CDR2 SYGVKD.

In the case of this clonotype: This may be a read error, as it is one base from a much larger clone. The CDR3 bases are TGTGCCATCAGTGACTTAGGGTATACCTACGAGCAGTTCTTC. This translates into CAISDLGYTYEQFF. The chain joins TRBV10-3 to TRBJ2-1; the D is unclear. The V and J ends lost 3 bases and 10 bases respectively, with 16 bases between them. Per the germline V gene, CDR1 is ENHRY and CDR2 is SYGVKD. This CDR3 is 14 amino acids long.

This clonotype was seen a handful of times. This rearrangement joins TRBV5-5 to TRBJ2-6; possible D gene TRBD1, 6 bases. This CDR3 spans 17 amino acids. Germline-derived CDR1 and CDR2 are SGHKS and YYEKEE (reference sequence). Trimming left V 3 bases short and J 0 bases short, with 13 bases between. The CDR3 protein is CASSSGTWASGANVLTF. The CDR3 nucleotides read TGTGCCAGCAGCTCCGGGACATGGGCCTCTGGGGCCAACGTCCTGACTTTC. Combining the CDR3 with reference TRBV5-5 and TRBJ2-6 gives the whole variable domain DAGVTQSPTHLIKTRGQQVTLRCSPISGHKSVSWYQQVLGQGPQFIFQYYEKEERGRGNFPDRFSARQFPNYSSELNVNALLLGDSALYLCASSSGTWASGANVLTFGAGSRLTVL.

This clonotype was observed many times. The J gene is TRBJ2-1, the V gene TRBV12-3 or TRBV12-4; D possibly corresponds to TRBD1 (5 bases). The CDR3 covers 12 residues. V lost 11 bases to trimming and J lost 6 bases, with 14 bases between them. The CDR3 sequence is CALSRDFNEQFF. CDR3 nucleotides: TGTGCCCTTAGCAGGGATTTCAATGAGCAGTTCTTC.

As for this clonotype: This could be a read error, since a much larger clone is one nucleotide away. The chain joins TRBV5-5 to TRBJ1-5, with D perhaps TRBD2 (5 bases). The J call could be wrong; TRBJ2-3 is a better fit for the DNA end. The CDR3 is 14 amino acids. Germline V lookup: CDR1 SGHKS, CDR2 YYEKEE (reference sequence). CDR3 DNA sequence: TGTGCCAGCAGCCCGGGGAATCATGGGCAGCCCCAGTATTTT. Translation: CASSPGNHGQPQYF.

Here the CDR3 DNA reads TGCGCCAGCAGCTTGGGTGCACACCAAGACTACGAGCAGTACTTC. This translates into CASSLGAHQDYEQYF. The chain combines TRBV5-1 with TRBJ2-7; D unresolved. CDR3 length: 15 amino acids. CDR1 SGHRS and CDR2 YFSETQ come from the germline V gene. Trimming took off 0 bases at V and 3 bases at J, with 13 bases between the two ends.

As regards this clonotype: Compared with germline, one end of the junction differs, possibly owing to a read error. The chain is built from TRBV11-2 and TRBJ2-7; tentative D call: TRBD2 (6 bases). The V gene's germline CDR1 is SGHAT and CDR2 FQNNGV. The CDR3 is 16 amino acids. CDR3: CTSGLVASVLPYEQYF. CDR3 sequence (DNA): TGTACCAGCGGCTTAGTAGCTAGCGTGTTGCCCTACGAGCAGTACTTC.

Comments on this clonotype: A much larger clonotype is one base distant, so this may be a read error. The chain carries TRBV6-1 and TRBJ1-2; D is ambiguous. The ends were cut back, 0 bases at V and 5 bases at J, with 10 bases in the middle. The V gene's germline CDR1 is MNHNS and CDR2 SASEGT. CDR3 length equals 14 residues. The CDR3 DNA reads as TGTGCCAGCAGTGAAGCAGGGTTGGAATATGGCTACACCTTC. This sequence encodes CASSEAGLEYGYTF.

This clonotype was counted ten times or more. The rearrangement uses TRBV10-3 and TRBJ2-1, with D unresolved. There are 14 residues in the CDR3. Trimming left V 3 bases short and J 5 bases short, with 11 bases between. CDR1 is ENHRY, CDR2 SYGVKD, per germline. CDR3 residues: CAISDNSLHNEQFF. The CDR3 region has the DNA TGTGCCATCAGTGATAACAGCCTACACAATGAGCAGTTCTTC.

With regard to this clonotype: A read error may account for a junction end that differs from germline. As DNA, the CDR3 is TGTGCCAGCAGCCACTACCTCGGGACAGGGGGCTACGAACAGTACTTC. Translation: CASSHYLGTGGYEQYF. The rearrangement links TRBV11-2 to TRBJ2-7, with 12 bases lining up with TRBD1. CDR3 size: 16 residues. Germline lookup yields CDR1 SGHAT and CDR2 FQNNGV.

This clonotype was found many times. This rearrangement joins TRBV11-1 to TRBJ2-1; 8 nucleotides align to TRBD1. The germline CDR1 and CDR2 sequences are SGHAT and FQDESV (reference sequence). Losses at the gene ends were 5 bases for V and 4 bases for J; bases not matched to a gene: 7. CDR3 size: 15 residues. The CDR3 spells CASSDWTGRYNEQFF. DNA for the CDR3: TGTGCCAGCAGCGATTGGACAGGGCGGTACAATGAGCAGTTCTTC.

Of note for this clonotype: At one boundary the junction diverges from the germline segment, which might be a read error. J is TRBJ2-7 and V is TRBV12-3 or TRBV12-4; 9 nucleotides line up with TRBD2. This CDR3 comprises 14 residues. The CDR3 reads CAGRLWTSAYEQYF. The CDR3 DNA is TGTGCCGGCAGGCTCTGGACTAGCGCCTACGAGCAGTACTTC.

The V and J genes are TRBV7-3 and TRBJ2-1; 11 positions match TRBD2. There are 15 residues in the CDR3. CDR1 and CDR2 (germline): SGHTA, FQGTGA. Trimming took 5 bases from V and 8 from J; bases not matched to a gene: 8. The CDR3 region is CASSPTSGSTYEQFF. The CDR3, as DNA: TGTGCCAGCAGCCCAACTAGCGGGAGTACCTATGAGCAGTTCTTC.

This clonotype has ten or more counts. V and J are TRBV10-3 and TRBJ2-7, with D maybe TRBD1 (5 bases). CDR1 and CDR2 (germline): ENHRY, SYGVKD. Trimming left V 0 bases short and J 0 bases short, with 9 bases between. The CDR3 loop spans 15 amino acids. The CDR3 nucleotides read TGTGCCATCAGTGAGTCATCAGGGCCCTCCTACGAGCAGTACTTC. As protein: CAISESSGPSYEQYF.

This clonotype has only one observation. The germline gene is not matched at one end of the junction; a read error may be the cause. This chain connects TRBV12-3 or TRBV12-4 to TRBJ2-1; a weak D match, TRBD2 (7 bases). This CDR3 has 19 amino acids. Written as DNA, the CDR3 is TGTGCCAGCCGTCGATCACGGGGGGCTAGCCGATACTCCTATAATGAGCAGTTCTTC. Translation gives CASRRSRGASRYSYNEQFF.

CDR3 in amino acids: CAISEPLGELFF. CDR3 DNA: TGTGCCATCAGTGAGCCCTTGGGGGAGCTGTTTTTT. The V call is TRBV10-3, the J call TRBJ2-2; D not certain. The CDR3 contains 12 residues. The V end was cut by 2 bases, the J end by 8 bases, with 6 bases between. Germline CDR1 is ENHRY and CDR2 is SYGVKD.

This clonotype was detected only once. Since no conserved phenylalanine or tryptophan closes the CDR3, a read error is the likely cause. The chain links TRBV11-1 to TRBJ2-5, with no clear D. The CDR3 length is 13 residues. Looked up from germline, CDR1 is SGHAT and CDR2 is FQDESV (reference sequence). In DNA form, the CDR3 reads TGTGCCAGCAGCTCCCTGCCGGAAGAGATCCAGTACATC. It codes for CASSSLPEEIQYI.

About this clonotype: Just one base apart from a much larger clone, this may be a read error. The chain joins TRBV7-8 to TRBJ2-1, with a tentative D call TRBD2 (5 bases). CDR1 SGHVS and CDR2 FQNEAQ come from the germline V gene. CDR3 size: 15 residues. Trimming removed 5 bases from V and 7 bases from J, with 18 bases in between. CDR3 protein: CASSAFGGPENEQFF. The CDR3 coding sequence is TGTGCCAGCAGCGCCTTTGGCGGGCCGGAGAATGAGCAGTTCTTC.

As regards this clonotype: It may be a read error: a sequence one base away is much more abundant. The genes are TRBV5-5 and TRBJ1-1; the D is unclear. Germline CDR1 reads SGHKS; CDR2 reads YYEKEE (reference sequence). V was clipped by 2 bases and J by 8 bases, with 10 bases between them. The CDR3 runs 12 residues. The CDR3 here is CASSFSGMEAFF. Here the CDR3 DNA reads TGTGCCAGCAGCTTTTCCGGAATGGAAGCTTTCTTT.

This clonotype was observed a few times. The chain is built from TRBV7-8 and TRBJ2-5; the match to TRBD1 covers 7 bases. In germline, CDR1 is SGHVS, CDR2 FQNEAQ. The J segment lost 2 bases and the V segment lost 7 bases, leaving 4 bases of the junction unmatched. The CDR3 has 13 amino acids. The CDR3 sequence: CASNPGQQETQYF. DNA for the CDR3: TGTGCCAGCAATCCGGGACAGCAAGAGACCCAGTACTTC.

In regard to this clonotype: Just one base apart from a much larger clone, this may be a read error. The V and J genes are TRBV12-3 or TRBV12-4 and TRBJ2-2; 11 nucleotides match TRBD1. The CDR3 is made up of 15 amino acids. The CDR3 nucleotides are TGTGCCAGCAGTTGGACAGGGGGCTTAACCGGGAAGCTGTTTTTT. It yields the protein CASSWTGGLTGKLFF.

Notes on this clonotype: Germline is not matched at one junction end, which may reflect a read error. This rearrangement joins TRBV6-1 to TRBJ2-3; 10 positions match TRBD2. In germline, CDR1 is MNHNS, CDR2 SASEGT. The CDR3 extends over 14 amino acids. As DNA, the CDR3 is TGTACCAGCAGAACGACTAGCGGGACAGATACGCAGTATTTT. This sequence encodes CTSRTTSGTDTQYF.

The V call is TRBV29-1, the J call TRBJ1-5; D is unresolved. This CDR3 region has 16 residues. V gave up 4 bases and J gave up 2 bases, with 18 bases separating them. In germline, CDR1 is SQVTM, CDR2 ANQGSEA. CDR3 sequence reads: CSVGSTRAIGNQPQHF. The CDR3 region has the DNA TGCAGCGTTGGATCCACAAGGGCGATCGGCAATCAGCCCCAGCATTTT.

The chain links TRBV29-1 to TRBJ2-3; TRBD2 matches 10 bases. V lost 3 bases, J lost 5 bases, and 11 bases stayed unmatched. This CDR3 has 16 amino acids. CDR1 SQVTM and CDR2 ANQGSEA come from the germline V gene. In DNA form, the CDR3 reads TGCAGCGTTGACGGGACTAGCGTAGAGAGGAGAGATACGCAGTATTTT. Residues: CSVDGTSVERRDTQYF.

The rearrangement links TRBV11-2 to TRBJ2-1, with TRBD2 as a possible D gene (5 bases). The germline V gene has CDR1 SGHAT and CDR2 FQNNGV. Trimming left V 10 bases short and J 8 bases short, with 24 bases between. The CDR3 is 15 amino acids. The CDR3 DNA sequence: TGTGCCATGAGCCGAAGCCCCACTAGGCCCGATGAGCAGTTCTTC. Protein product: CAMSRSPTRPDEQFF.

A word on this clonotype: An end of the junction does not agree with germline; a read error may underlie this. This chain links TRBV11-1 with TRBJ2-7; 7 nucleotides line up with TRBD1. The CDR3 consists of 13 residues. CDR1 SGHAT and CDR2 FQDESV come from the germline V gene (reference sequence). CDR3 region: CACSLGGKYEQYF. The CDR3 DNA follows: TGTGCCTGCAGCTTAGGGGGCAAGTACGAGCAGTACTTC.